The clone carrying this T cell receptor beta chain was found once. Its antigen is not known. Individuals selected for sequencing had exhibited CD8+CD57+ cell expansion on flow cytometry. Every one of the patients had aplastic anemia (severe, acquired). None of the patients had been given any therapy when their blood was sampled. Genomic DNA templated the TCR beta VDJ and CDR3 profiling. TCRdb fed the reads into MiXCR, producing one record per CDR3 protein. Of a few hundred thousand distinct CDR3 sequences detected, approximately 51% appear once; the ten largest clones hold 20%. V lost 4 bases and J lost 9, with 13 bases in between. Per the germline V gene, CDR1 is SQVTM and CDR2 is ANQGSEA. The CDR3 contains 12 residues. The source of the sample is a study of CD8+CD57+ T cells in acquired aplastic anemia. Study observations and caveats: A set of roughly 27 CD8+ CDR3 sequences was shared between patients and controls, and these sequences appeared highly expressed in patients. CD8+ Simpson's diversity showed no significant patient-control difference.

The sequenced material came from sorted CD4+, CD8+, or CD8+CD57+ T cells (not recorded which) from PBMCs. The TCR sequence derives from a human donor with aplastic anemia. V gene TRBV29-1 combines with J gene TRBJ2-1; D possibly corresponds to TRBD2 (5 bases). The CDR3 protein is CSVGPQAGEQFF. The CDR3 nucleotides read TGCAGCGTTGGCCCGCAGGCGGGTGAGCAGTTCTTC.